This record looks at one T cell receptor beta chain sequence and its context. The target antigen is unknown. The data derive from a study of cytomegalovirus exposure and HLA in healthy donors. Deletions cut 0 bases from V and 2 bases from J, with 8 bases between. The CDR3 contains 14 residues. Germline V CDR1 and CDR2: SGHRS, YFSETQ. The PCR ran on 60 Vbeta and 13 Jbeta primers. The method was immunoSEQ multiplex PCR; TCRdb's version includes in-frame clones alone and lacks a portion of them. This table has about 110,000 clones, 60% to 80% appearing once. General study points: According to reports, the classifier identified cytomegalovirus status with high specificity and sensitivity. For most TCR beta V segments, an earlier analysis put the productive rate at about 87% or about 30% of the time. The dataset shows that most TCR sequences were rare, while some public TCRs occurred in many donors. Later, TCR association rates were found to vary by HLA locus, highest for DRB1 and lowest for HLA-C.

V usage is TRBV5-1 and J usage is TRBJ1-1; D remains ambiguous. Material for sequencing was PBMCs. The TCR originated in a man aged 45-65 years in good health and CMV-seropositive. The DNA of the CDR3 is TGCGCCAGCAGCTTGGCCCTATTCAACACTGAAGCTTTCTTT. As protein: CASSLALFNTEAFF. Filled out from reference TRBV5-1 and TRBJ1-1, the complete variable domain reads KAGVTQTPRYLIKTRGQQVTLSCSPISGHRSVSWYQQTPGQGLQFLFEYFSETQRNKGNFPGRFSGRQFSNSRSEMNVSTLELGDSALYLCASSLALFNTEAFFGQGTRLTVV.